One sample yielded the 29 T cell receptor beta chains listed below, sequenced in a study of beta chain features in type 1 diabetes. As every portion of the isolated RNA was reverse transcribed, the sequencing read expressed TCRB transcripts. Profiling relied on immunoSEQ multiplex PCR, and the TCRdb table lists in-frame clones only, not all of them. This table has about 700,000 clones, around 15% appearing once. Study observations and caveats: Shorter TCRB CDR3s, moderately but significantly so, marked every one of the four CD4+ subsets in Type 1 diabetes patients.

What these receptors recognize is not known. Source material: naive CD4+ T cells from blood. The receptors come from a man between 18 and 29 years old with type 1 diabetes.

V usage is TRBV18 and J usage is TRBJ1-1; possibly TRBD1 for D (5 bases). The V gene lost 1 base and the J gene lost 4 bases, with 13 bases spanning the gap. Germline assignment: CDR1 KGHSH and CDR2 LQKENI. The CDR3 extends over 15 amino acids. CDR3 in amino acids: CASSPLKTQGTEAFF. The CDR3 bases are TGTGCCAGCTCACCACTGAAGACTCAGGGCACTGAAGCTTTCTTT.

V is TRBV7-2 and J is TRBJ2-7, with 9 bases identical to TRBD2. CDR3 length: 15 amino acids. The junction had 9 bases not matched to a gene; V was cut back by 5 bases and J by 4 bases. Germline CDR1 and CDR2: SGHTA and FQGNSA. The CDR3 loop reads CASSPLAGEGYEQYF. The CDR3 DNA sequence: TGTGCCAGCAGCCCCTTAGCGGGGGAGGGGTACGAGCAGTACTTC.

The CDR3 DNA is TGTGCCAGCAGTTTAGGAGGGCACGAGCAGTACTTC. Protein: CASSLGGHEQYF. The chain couples TRBV28 to TRBJ2-7; D is perhaps TRBD2 (6 bases). The CDR3 runs 12 residues. Germline V gives CDR1 MDHEN, CDR2 SYDVKM. Trimming took 2 bases from V and 5 from J, leaving 7 bases between them.

This clone has only a few counts. The CDR3, as DNA: TGTGCCTGGAGTGCTGGGCTCACCGGGGAGCTGTTTTTT. It codes for CAWSAGLTGELFF. This chain uses TRBV30 with TRBJ2-2; no reliable D call. The V gene lost 1 base and the J gene lost 4 bases, with 7 bases spanning the gap. Germline lookup yields CDR1 GTSNPN and CDR2 SVGIG (reference sequence). This CDR3 is 13 amino acids long.

This clone was detected a few times. The J gene is TRBJ1-1, the V gene TRBV30; perhaps TRBD1 as D (5 bases). Trimming removed 8 bases from V and 1 base from J, with 11 bases in between. The germline CDR1 and CDR2 sequences are GTSNPN and SVGIG (reference sequence). The CDR3 is 12 residues long. The CDR3 is CALPRGNTEAFF. CDR3 nucleotide sequence: TGTGCCCTTCCGAGGGGGAACACTGAAGCTTTCTTT.

This clone was detected only a few times. The chain is built from TRBV7-2 and TRBJ1-1, with 8 positions matching TRBD1. J was trimmed by 4 bases and V by 1 base; bases with no gene match: 2. Germline assignment: CDR1 SGHTA and CDR2 FQGNSA. This CDR3 comprises 14 residues. The CDR3 is CASSLVDRGTEAFF. Here the CDR3 DNA reads TGTGCCAGCAGCTTAGTTGACAGGGGCACTGAAGCTTTCTTT.

This clone has just a few counts. The rearrangement links TRBV7-9 to TRBJ1-1; D unclear. Germline assignment: CDR1 SEHNR and CDR2 FQNEAQ (reference sequence). Trimming left V 9 bases short and J 2 bases short, with 7 bases between. The CDR3 contains 11 residues. CDR3 sequence reads: CASSANTEAFF. The DNA of the CDR3 is TGTGCCAGTTCAGCCAACACTGAAGCTTTCTTT.

This clone was detected only once. The chain employs TRBV5-1 and TRBJ2-5, with a weak D call TRBD2 (6 bases). This CDR3 comprises 15 residues. The V gene's germline CDR1 is SGHRS and CDR2 YFSETQ. Trimming removed 4 bases at V and 3 bases at J, with 16 bases between. CDR3 in amino acids: CASSPGAHMEETQYF. The CDR3 DNA sequence: TGCGCCAGCAGCCCGGGAGCCCACATGGAAGAGACCCAGTACTTC.

The gene calls are TRBV30 and TRBJ1-5; possibly TRBD1 for D (5 bases). The CDR3 spans 14 residues. The V gene lost 7 bases and the J gene lost 0 bases, with 13 bases spanning the gap. Germline V lookup: CDR1 GTSNPN, CDR2 SVGIG (reference sequence). The CDR3 region is CAYRSRDSNQPQHF. Here the CDR3 DNA reads TGTGCCTACAGGAGCCGGGATAGCAATCAGCCCCAGCATTTT.

The chain has TRBV18 and TRBJ2-5, with TRBD2 matching over 9 bases. CDR1 is KGHSH and CDR2 is LQKENI in the germline V gene. The CDR3 has 16 residues. Trimming at V came to 4 bases and at J to 2 bases, leaving 8 bases not matched to a gene. CDR3 coding DNA: TGTGCCAGCTCACAAGCGGGGGGCGCTCTTCAAGAGACCCAGTACTTC. It encodes CASSQAGGALQETQYF.

This rearrangement joins TRBV10-3 to TRBJ1-2; the D is unclear. The CDR3 consists of 12 residues. Trimming took 0 bases from V and 8 from J, leaving 7 bases between them. CDR1 and CDR2 (germline): ENHRY, SYGVKD. The DNA for the CDR3 is TGTGCCATCAGTGAGTCGGGAGGGGGCTACACCTTC. Translating gives CAISESGGGYTF.

V and J are TRBV29-1 and TRBJ2-3; 9 nucleotides match TRBD2. This CDR3 is 17 amino acids long. Germline CDR1 is SQVTM and CDR2 is ANQGSEA. V dropped 6 bases and J dropped 0; count of bases not matched to a gene: 13. The CDR3 protein is CSVALPRLAGSTDTQYF. Here the CDR3 DNA reads TGCAGCGTCGCCCTCCCCCGTCTAGCGGGGAGCACAGATACGCAGTATTTT.

This clone was counted between two and nine times. The chain uses TRBV30 and TRBJ1-2; D is ambiguous. Germline V gene sequence: CDR1 GTSNPN, CDR2 SVGIG (reference sequence). This CDR3 region has 15 residues. Trimming stripped 0 bases from V and 0 bases from J, with 11 bases between. CDR3 sequence reads: CAWSVLDAANYGYTF. The CDR3 bases are TGTGCCTGGAGTGTACTGGACGCAGCTAACTATGGCTACACCTTC.

CDR3 in amino acids: CASSTVASQETQYF. CDR3 in DNA: TGTGCCAGTAGTACTGTGGCTTCTCAAGAGACCCAGTACTTC. This chain joins TRBV19 and TRBJ2-5; D not certain. Germline CDR1 LNHDA, CDR2 SQIVND (reference sequence). Trimming took 4 bases from V and 2 from J, leaving 11 bases between them. CDR3 length: 14 residues.

This clone was seen a few times. The genes are TRBV11-2 and TRBJ2-1, with unresolved D. The germline V gene encodes CDR1 SGHAT and CDR2 FQNNGV. The V end lost 1 base, the J end lost 4 bases, and 23 bases lay between the germline ends. The CDR3 contains 19 residues. The CDR3 protein is CASSLVKNIPYVEYNEQFF. CDR3 DNA: TGTGCCAGCAGCTTAGTCAAGAACATTCCGTATGTCGAGTACAATGAGCAGTTCTTC.

This clone was observed a handful of times. The chain employs TRBV5-1 and TRBJ2-7, with TRBD1 identical over 7 bases. Per germline, CDR1 SGHRS and CDR2 YFSETQ. The CDR3 extends over 14 amino acids. Trimming cost V 4 bases and J 0 bases; bases outside gene matches: 4. This chain's CDR3 is CASSAGQVSYEQYF. The DNA of the CDR3 is TGCGCCAGCAGCGCAGGACAGGTCTCCTACGAGCAGTACTTC.

There are a few counts of this clone. The CDR3 DNA reads TGTGCCAGCAGCAGGGACGGGACCTGGGAGACCCAGTACTTC. Translation: CASSRDGTWETQYF. This sequence joins TRBV6-5 and TRBJ2-5, with D perhaps being TRBD1 or TRBD2 (5 bases each). Trimming took off 6 bases at V and 5 bases at J, with 16 bases between the two ends. Germline V gives CDR1 MNHEY, CDR2 SVGAGI. The CDR3 contains 14 residues.

This clone was picked up a small number of times. The sample has other DNA sequences that encode this CDR3 too. V and J are TRBV28 and TRBJ1-5; a possible D gene is TRBD1 (6 bases). V shed 6 bases and J shed 1 base, with 13 bases lying between them. The CDR3 spans 15 residues. Germline loops: CDR1 MDHEN, CDR2 SYDVKM. The CDR3 sequence: CASSLPQGSNQPQHF. CDR3 nucleotides: TGTGCCAGCAGCCTCCCACAGGGAAGCAATCAGCCCCAGCATTTT.

This clone was seen more than once but under ten times. The chain is built from TRBV6-5 and TRBJ2-5, with D hard to call. The CDR3 spans 14 residues. V was pared by 7 bases and J by 5 bases, with 17 bases between. Germline CDR1 reads MNHEY; CDR2 reads SVGAGI. This chain's CDR3 is CASTPLEIRETQYF. The CDR3, as DNA: TGTGCCAGCACCCCGCTGGAGATTCGGGAGACCCAGTACTTC.

This clone appeared a few times. This chain uses TRBV6-1 with TRBJ1-5; D unresolved. There are 16 residues in the CDR3. Looked up from germline, CDR1 is MNHNS and CDR2 is SASEGT. Trimming took 2 bases from V and 0 from J, leaving 11 bases between them. CDR3 protein: CASSERREYSNQPQHF. The CDR3 region has the DNA TGTGCCAGCAGTGAACGGCGAGAGTATAGCAATCAGCCCCAGCATTTT.

This clone was counted between two and nine times. The chain employs TRBV27 and TRBJ1-4; D gene uncertain. V lost 0 bases to trimming and J lost 8 bases, with 13 bases between them. This CDR3 has 15 residues. Germline V gives CDR1 MNHEY, CDR2 SMNVEV (reference sequence). The CDR3 loop reads CASSLSGRQVEKLFF. CDR3 DNA sequence: TGTGCCAGCAGTTTATCCGGGAGGCAAGTCGAAAAACTGTTTTTT.

A few counts support this clone. The chain recombines TRBV27 with TRBJ2-1; TRBD1 might be the D (6 bases). The CDR3 spans 15 residues. V shed 4 bases and J shed 3 bases, with 13 bases lying between them. Germline CDR1 MNHEY, CDR2 SMNVEV (reference sequence). CDR3 DNA: TGTGCCAGCAGTTCGCCGGACAGAAGCTACAATGAGCAGTTCTTC. Protein product: CASSSPDRSYNEQFF.

V and J are TRBV5-1 and TRBJ2-3; TRBD2 matches at 10 bases. Germline assignment: CDR1 SGHRS and CDR2 YFSETQ. V shed 4 bases, J shed 5 bases, and the junction held 7 bases outside the gene matches. This CDR3 region has 15 residues. The CDR3 DNA is TGCGCCAGCAGCACGAGCGGGGGGGCCGGAGATACGCAGTATTTT. This gives the protein CASSTSGGAGDTQYF.

This clone was seen a handful of times. J is TRBJ2-7 and V is TRBV6-6; 10 positions agree with TRBD1. The ends lost 5 bases at V and 0 bases at J; junction bases unmatched: 4. The CDR3 is 15 amino acids. Per the germline V gene, CDR1 is MNHNY and CDR2 is SVGAGI (reference sequence). The DNA for the CDR3 is TGTGCCAGCAGTCCCGGGACAGGGGTCTCCTACGAGCAGTACTTC. Its protein is CASSPGTGVSYEQYF.

This clone was seen a handful of times. The CDR3 sequence: CATREVQGEQYF. DNA of the CDR3: TGTGCCACAAGAGAGGTCCAGGGAGAGCAGTACTTC. The chain uses TRBV27 and TRBJ2-7; the D gene is possibly TRBD1 (5 bases). Trimming removed 10 bases at V and 7 bases at J, with 17 bases between. The CDR3 length is 12 residues. In germline, CDR1 is MNHEY, CDR2 SMNVEV (reference sequence).

Comment on this clone: The same CDR3 arises from other DNA sequences in this sample as well. The genes are TRBV19 and TRBJ2-7; the D is unclear. The ends were cut back, 4 bases at V and 0 bases at J, with 10 bases in the middle. Germline CDR1 and CDR2: LNHDA and SQIVND (reference sequence). The CDR3 has 14 amino acids. CDR3 sequence reads: CASSRQVSSYEQYF. The CDR3 bases are TGTGCCAGTAGTAGGCAGGTGAGCTCCTACGAGCAGTACTTC.

This clone has a handful of counts. The V call is TRBV6-5, the J call TRBJ2-1, with TRBD2 matching over 11 bases. Per germline, CDR1 MNHEY and CDR2 SVGAGI. The CDR3 is made up of 15 amino acids. The J segment lost 8 bases and the V segment lost 1 base, leaving 4 bases of the junction unmatched. CDR3 loop: CASSYLAGGLDEQFF. For the CDR3, the DNA is TGTGCCAGCAGTTACTTAGCGGGGGGGCTAGATGAGCAGTTCTTC.

The V gene is TRBV29-1, the J gene TRBJ2-2; 10 bases fit TRBD1. Germline trimming cut 7 bases from V and 3 bases from J; bases unmatched to any gene: 2. The germline V gene encodes CDR1 SQVTM and CDR2 ANQGSEA. The CDR3 runs to 13 residues. The CDR3 protein is CSAGQGYTGELFF. CDR3 DNA: TGCAGCGCGGGACAGGGGTACACCGGGGAGCTGTTTTTT.

This clone was counted only a few times. The V and J genes are TRBV29-1 and TRBJ2-3, with D unresolved. Germline loops: CDR1 SQVTM, CDR2 ANQGSEA. V was trimmed by 1 base and J by 0 bases, leaving 11 bases between them. CDR3 length equals 15 residues. The CDR3: CSVEGSTSSTDTQYF. Written as DNA, the CDR3 is TGCAGCGTTGAAGGCAGTACCTCTAGCACAGATACGCAGTATTTT.